This T cell receptor beta chain appears in the sequencing data of a study of blood T cell repertoires in COVID-19. At the level of the study: PBMCs, B-cell-depleted T cells, or T cells were the source of the cDNA or gDNA that made up the material.

This clone was seen more than once but under ten times. Sequencing was performed with immunoSEQ multiplex PCR; in TCRdb, only in-frame clones are kept and a portion is missing. The sample lists just over 80,000 clones, roughly 79% seen once, with about 40% in the top ten. The sequenced sample was peripheral blood. This receptor was identified in an elderly man with acute or convalescent COVID-19.

CDR3 DNA sequence: TGTGCCAGCAGCTTTACACACCAAGAGACCCAGTACTTC. Protein: CASSFTHQETQYF. The chain recombines TRBV7-6 with TRBJ2-5; D remains unclear. Trimming cost V 3 bases and J 0 bases, with 5 bases left between them. This CDR3 is built from 13 residues. The germline V gene encodes CDR1 SGHVS and CDR2 FNYEAQ.